The T cell receptor (beta chain) described here comes from a study of blood T cells in healthy people across ages. Study conclusions and caveats: As naive T cell percentage varied, TCR beta diversity correlated strongly with it. Both higher diversity and more naive CD4+ cells marked long-lived donors when set against aged donors.

Primed by a sample-barcoded 5' primer and a J-beta primer mix, a second PCR proceeded for about 6 to 12 cycles. Carrying 12 random nucleotides, a template-switch adaptor labeled each individual cDNA molecule. TCRdb analysed the 5' RACE reads with MiXCR anew, one entry per CDR3 protein. The table records roughly 2 million distinct CDR3 sequences, about 50% of them present only once. Germline V CDR1 and CDR2: SGDLS, YYNGEE. This CDR3 contains 17 residues. Total RNA was extracted at no less than 5 micrograms per sample. This clonotype was counted a single time. The antigen remains unidentified. The junction does not match germline at one end; this may be a read error.

The sequenced sample consisted of blood. V and J are TRBV9 and TRBJ2-6, with 7 bases lining up with TRBD1. The TCR originated in a middle-aged woman in good health. The CDR3 protein is CASSARTGNSGASVLTF. CDR3 sequence (DNA): TGTGCCAGCAGCGCGCGGACAGGAAACTCTGGGGCCAGCGTCCTGACTTTC. The full variable domain, its missing parts supplied by reference TRBV9 and TRBJ2-6, is DSGVTQTPKHLITATGQRVTLRCSPRSGDLSVYWYQQSLDQGLQFLIQYYNGEERAKGNILERFSAQQFPDLHSELNLSSLELGDSALYFCASSARTGNSGASVLTFGAGSRLTVL.